This passage covers 30 T cell receptor beta chains from one sample sequenced in a study of blood T cell repertoires in COVID-19. Only in-frame clones appear in the TCRdb table, and some are missing; sequencing was by immunoSEQ multiplex PCR. The sample includes approximately 12,000 clones, approximately 85% seen only once; the top ten take more than 5%. Sequenced input: peripheral blood. The receptors were sampled from a human donor in a cohort sampled during active COVID-19.

V usage is TRBV5-1 and J usage is TRBJ1-3; perhaps TRBD1 as D (6 bases). Germline CDR1 reads SGHRS; CDR2 reads YFSETQ. V lost 4 bases and J 0 bases, leaving 17 bases between the germline ends. The length of the CDR3 is 17 residues. The CDR3 bases are TGCGCCAGCAGCCCGATTGGCGCCAGGGGCTCTGGAAACACCATATATTTT. Encoded protein: CASSPIGARGSGNTIYF.

The chain combines TRBV5-1 with TRBJ2-1, with TRBD1 matching over 7 bases. The CDR3 is made up of 15 amino acids. The ends lost 4 bases at V and 7 bases at J; junction bases unmatched: 11. Germline assignment: CDR1 SGHRS and CDR2 YFSETQ. The CDR3 is CASSKGQSEGNEQFF. Here the CDR3 DNA reads TGCGCCAGCAGCAAGGGACAGAGCGAGGGGAATGAGCAGTTCTTC. Using reference TRBV5-1 and TRBJ2-1 for the parts outside the CDR3, the full variable domain is KAGVTQTPRYLIKTRGQQVTLSCSPISGHRSVSWYQQTPGQGLQFLFEYFSETQRNKGNFPGRFSGRQFSNSRSEMNVSTLELGDSALYLCASSKGQSEGNEQFFGPGTRLTVL.

The V gene is TRBV5-1, the J gene TRBJ2-3; 10 nucleotides align to TRBD2. V was pared by 7 bases and J by 5 bases, with 7 bases of the junction left unmatched. Per germline, CDR1 SGHRS and CDR2 YFSETQ. The CDR3 runs to 14 residues. The CDR3 sequence is CASALAGAVDTQYF. CDR3 bases: TGCGCCAGCGCGCTAGCGGGGGCAGTAGATACGCAGTATTTT.

The chain couples TRBV7-9 to TRBJ2-7; 11 bases agree with TRBD2. Germline V gives CDR1 SEHNR, CDR2 FQNEAQ (reference sequence). Germline trimming cut 8 bases from V and 2 bases from J; bases unmatched to any gene: 17. The CDR3 has 18 residues. The CDR3 spells CASGVYGTSGTWAYEQYF. The CDR3 DNA reads as TGTGCCAGCGGGGTATACGGGACTAGCGGAACCTGGGCCTACGAGCAGTACTTC.

This chain uses TRBV6-1 with TRBJ2-5; 12 bases align to TRBD2. Trimming took 2 bases from V and 2 from J; bases not matched to a gene: 3. The length of the CDR3 is 16 residues. CDR1 and CDR2 (germline): MNHNS, SASEGT. The CDR3 bases are TGTGCCAGCAGTGAACTAGCGGGGGGGCGTCAAGAGACCCAGTACTTC. The encoded protein is CASSELAGGRQETQYF.

The chain recombines TRBV7-9 with TRBJ2-1; TRBD2 matches at 11 bases. Germline V CDR1 and CDR2: SEHNR, FQNEAQ (reference sequence). Losses at the gene ends were 8 bases for V and 7 bases for J; bases not matched to a gene: 10. The CDR3 spans 15 residues. The CDR3 spells CASGSGGASGNEQFF. In nucleotides, the CDR3 is TGTGCCAGCGGTAGCGGGGGGGCCTCGGGGAATGAGCAGTTCTTC. Variable domain in full (rest from reference TRBV7-9 and TRBJ2-1): DTGVSQNPRHKITKRGQNVTFRCDPISEHNRLYWYRQTLGQGPEFLTYFQNEAQLEKSRLLSDRFSAERPKGSFSTLEIQRTEQGDSAMYLCASGSGGASGNEQFFGPGTRLTVL.

The V gene is TRBV30, the J gene TRBJ2-7, with TRBD2 matching over 10 bases. The germline V gene has CDR1 GTSNPN and CDR2 SVGIG (reference sequence). The CDR3 sequence is 12 residues long. Trimming removed 7 bases from V and 3 bases from J; junction bases left unmatched: 3. CDR3 loop: CASSGGGYEQYF. In DNA form, the CDR3 reads TGTGCCTCAAGCGGGGGGGGCTACGAGCAGTACTTC.

The gene calls are TRBV15 and TRBJ1-3, with D perhaps matching TRBD1 (5 bases). From germline, CDR1 is LNHNV and CDR2 YYDKDF (reference sequence). Deletions cut 8 bases from V and 0 bases from J, with 14 bases between. The CDR3 spans 15 residues. The CDR3 sequence is CATGIRVNSGNTIYF. The DNA of the CDR3 is TGTGCCACCGGAATCAGGGTTAACTCTGGAAACACCATATATTTT. Drawing the rest from reference TRBV15 and TRBJ1-3, the complete variable domain is DAMVIQNPRYQVTQFGKPVTLSCSQTLNHNVMYWYQQKSSQAPKLLFHYYDKDFNNEADTPDNFQSRRPNTSFCFLDIRSPGLGDTAMYLCATGIRVNSGNTIYFGEGSWLTVV.

This clone was seen a single time. The chain couples TRBV28 to TRBJ2-7, with D tentatively TRBD1 (5 bases). V lost 9 bases, J lost 3 bases, and 9 bases lay in between. The germline V gene has CDR1 MDHEN and CDR2 SYDVKM. This CDR3 contains 11 residues. For the CDR3, the DNA is TGTGCCAGTGGGGCTAACTACGAGCAGTACTTC. It encodes CASGANYEQYF.

The chain links TRBV2 to TRBJ1-1; D is unresolved. V shed 7 bases and J shed 11 bases, with 17 bases lying between them. CDR3 size: 12 residues. Germline V CDR1 and CDR2: SNHLY, FYNNEI. The CDR3 bases are TGTGCCAGCACCCCCCGGTCTTTGTGGGCTTTCTTT. Translation gives CASTPRSLWAFF.

V usage is TRBV30 and J usage is TRBJ1-1, with 7 bases that match TRBD1. The CDR3 is made up of 12 amino acids. Trimming cost V 8 bases and J 4 bases; bases outside gene matches: 7. CDR1 and CDR2 (germline): GTSNPN, SVGIG (reference sequence). The CDR3 DNA is TGTGCCGGAGGACAGGTGGGCACTGAAGCTTTCTTT. Translated: CAGGQVGTEAFF.

This clone occurred once. V usage is TRBV6-2 or TRBV6-3 and J usage is TRBJ2-5, with 7 bases identical to TRBD1. Germline assignment: CDR1 MNHEY and CDR2 SVGEGT. CDR3 length equals 14 residues. The V gene end was trimmed by 5 bases and the J gene end by 4 bases; junction bases not matched to a gene: 7. The CDR3 loop is CASSQGQVVETQYF. CDR3 bases: TGTGCCAGCAGTCAAGGACAGGTAGTAGAGACCCAGTACTTC.

V gene TRBV7-8 combines with J gene TRBJ2-1; 12 bases map to TRBD2. After removal of 5 bases from V and 7 bases from J, the junction contained 9 bases not matched to a gene. The germline gives CDR1 SGHVS, CDR2 FQNEAQ. The CDR3 length is 16 residues. The CDR3 DNA is TGTGCCAGCAGCGGGCGGACTAGCGGGATTATAAATGAGCAGTTCTTC. Translated: CASSGRTSGIINEQFF.

This chain links TRBV25-1 with TRBJ1-6; 9 bases align to TRBD1. The CDR3 runs to 15 residues. Germline loops: CDR1 MGHDK, CDR2 SYGVNS. The V segment lost 6 bases and the J segment 5 bases; nucleotides outside the gene matches: 5. As DNA, the CDR3 is TGTGCCAGCAGAGAGGACAGGGGTGATAATTCACCCCTCCACTTT. Translating it yields CASREDRGDNSPLHF. The whole variable domain, filled in from reference TRBV25-1 and TRBJ1-6, reads EADIYQTPRYLVIGTGKKITLECSQTMGHDKMYWYQQDPGMELHLIHYSYGVNSTEKGDLSSESTVSRIRTEHFPLTLESARPSHTSQYLCASREDRGDNSPLHFGNGTRLTVT.

The rearrangement uses TRBV18 and TRBJ2-2, with 7 bases lining up with TRBD1. There are 16 residues in the CDR3. J was trimmed by 6 bases and V by 4 bases; bases with no gene match: 11. Looked up from germline, CDR1 is KGHSH and CDR2 is LQKENI. The CDR3 region is CASSRFQDRIAGELFF. For the CDR3, the DNA is TGTGCCAGCTCACGGTTCCAGGACAGGATCGCCGGGGAGCTGTTTTTT.

This chain links TRBV5-1 with TRBJ2-1; 9 nucleotides agree with TRBD1. Trimming at V came to 4 bases and at J to 1 base, leaving 6 bases not matched to a gene. The CDR3 consists of 16 residues. Germline V gene lookup returns CDR1 SGHRS and CDR2 YFSETQ. CDR3 amino acids: CASSTTGTGSYNEQFF. CDR3 nucleotide sequence: TGCGCCAGCAGCACGACCGGGACAGGGTCCTACAATGAGCAGTTCTTC.

The rearrangement joins TRBV6-5 to TRBJ2-7, with 8 bases matching TRBD2. The CDR3 extends over 14 amino acids. The V gene end was trimmed by 7 bases and the J gene end by 3 bases; junction bases not matched to a gene: 8. Germline CDR1 MNHEY, CDR2 SVGAGI. This CDR3 reads CASKRTAGDYEQYF. DNA for the CDR3: TGTGCCAGCAAACGAACAGCGGGGGACTACGAGCAGTACTTC.

V usage is TRBV5-1 and J usage is TRBJ2-5; 13 positions match TRBD2. V lost 4 bases and J lost 5; bases outside the gene matches: 8. The CDR3 consists of 16 residues. CDR1 SGHRS and CDR2 YFSETQ come from the germline V gene. The CDR3 spells CASSPTSGGTSETQYF. The CDR3 DNA sequence: TGCGCCAGCAGCCCGACTAGCGGGGGGACTTCGGAGACCCAGTACTTC.

The chain recombines TRBV6-5 with TRBJ2-7; the match to TRBD1 covers 11 bases. This CDR3 is built from 15 residues. The V gene end was trimmed by 2 bases and the J gene end by 2 bases; junction bases not matched to a gene: 2. The V gene's germline CDR1 is MNHEY and CDR2 SVGAGI. CDR3 sequence: CASSYRDRGTYEQYF. The CDR3 DNA sequence: TGTGCCAGCAGTTACCGGGACAGGGGGACCTACGAGCAGTACTTC.

The chain carries TRBV18 and TRBJ2-7; the D gene is possibly TRBD2 (5 bases). This CDR3 region has 18 residues. Germline loops: CDR1 KGHSH, CDR2 LQKENI. V dropped 1 base and J dropped 4 bases, with 23 bases sitting between them. In DNA, the CDR3 is TGTGCCAGCTCACCACAATCAGCGGACTCCTCTCAAGGATACGAGCAGTACTTC. Residues: CASSPQSADSSQGYEQYF.

This clone has a handful of counts. The chain is built from TRBV4-2 and TRBJ1-3, with no clear D. V lost 2 bases and J lost 2, with 7 bases in between. The CDR3 is made up of 14 amino acids. Germline loops: CDR1 LGHNA, CDR2 YNFKEQ. The CDR3 sequence: CASSQLQPGNTIYF. Here the CDR3 DNA reads TGTGCCAGCAGCCAACTACAGCCTGGAAACACCATATATTTT.

The V call is TRBV7-9, the J call TRBJ2-3, with D maybe TRBD2 (6 bases). CDR3 length equals 14 residues. V lost 8 bases to trimming and J lost 2 bases, with 14 bases between them. Germline CDR1 SEHNR, CDR2 FQNEAQ (reference sequence). The CDR3 nucleotides read TGTGCCAGCGGACCGGGACTTAACACAGATACGCAGTATTTT. This gives the protein CASGPGLNTDTQYF.

This sequence joins TRBV27 and TRBJ2-6, with TRBD1 identical over 7 bases. Unmatched junction bases numbered 6, after V lost 4 bases and J lost 0 bases. CDR1 is MNHEY and CDR2 is SMNVEV in the germline V gene (reference sequence). This CDR3 region has 17 residues. DNA of the CDR3: TGTGCCAGCAGTTCCGGGACAGTCAGCTCTGGGGCCAACGTCCTGACTTTC. Translating gives CASSSGTVSSGANVLTF.

J is TRBJ2-1 and V is TRBV19, with TRBD2 matching over 10 bases. Germline values: CDR1 LNHDA, CDR2 SQIVND (reference sequence). Germline trimming cut 5 bases from V and 4 bases from J; bases unmatched to any gene: 11. This CDR3 has 17 residues. The CDR3 reads CASSVDLASGSYNEQFF. The CDR3 DNA reads as TGTGCCAGTAGTGTGGACCTTGCTAGCGGGAGTTACAATGAGCAGTTCTTC.

This clone came up once. CDR3 amino acids: CASSQAPSPGETQYF. The DNA of the CDR3 is TGTGCCAGCAGCCAAGCCCCCAGCCCGGGAGAGACCCAGTACTTC. This chain connects TRBV3-1 (or the pseudogene TRBV3-2) to TRBJ2-5; D unresolved. Trimming pared 1 base from V and 4 bases from J, leaving 13 bases between. Germline loops: CDR1 LGHDT, CDR2 YNNKEL (reference sequence). This CDR3 contains 15 residues.

The J gene is TRBJ1-5, the V gene TRBV5-3, with 9 bases fitting TRBD1. Being an ORF, TRBV5-3 has a function that is uncertain. Trimming at V came to 4 bases and at J to 0 bases, leaving 8 bases not matched to a gene. The CDR3 spans 17 residues. The CDR3 region is CARSRDRAGYSNQPQHF. In nucleotides, the CDR3 is TGTGCCAGAAGCCGGGACAGGGCGGGTTATAGCAATCAGCCCCAGCATTTT.

The chain couples TRBV4-1 to TRBJ1-5; maybe TRBD1 (6 bases). Germline V gene sequence: CDR1 MGHRA, CDR2 YSYEKL. V gave up 0 bases and J gave up 0 bases, with 15 bases separating them. This CDR3 region has 18 residues. The CDR3 DNA follows: TGCGCCAGCAGCCAAGATTATACGGGGGGCAATAGCAATCAGCCCCAGCATTTT. This gives the protein CASSQDYTGGNSNQPQHF.

The chain carries TRBV28 and TRBJ2-1; 9 bases are shared with TRBD2. V lost 6 bases to trimming and J lost 15 bases; unmatched junction nucleotides: 12. Germline V CDR1 and CDR2: MDHEN, SYDVKM. The CDR3 has 13 amino acids. CDR3 nucleotide sequence: TGTGCCAGCAGCATAGACACCGGGACTAGCCTGTTCTTC. This encodes CASSIDTGTSLFF.

The chain couples TRBV5-1 to TRBJ2-7, with TRBD2 matching over 15 bases. The V and J ends lost 3 bases and 1 base, in that order; junction bases with no gene match: 11. From germline, CDR1 is SGHRS and CDR2 YFSETQ. This CDR3 has 19 amino acids. The CDR3 sequence: CASSSTGTSGRPGSYEQYF. The CDR3 region has the DNA TGCGCCAGCAGCTCTACCGGGACTAGCGGGAGGCCGGGGTCCTACGAGCAGTACTTC.

V is TRBV5-1 and J is TRBJ2-5; 9 bases line up with TRBD2. CDR1 is SGHRS, CDR2 YFSETQ, per germline. This CDR3 contains 15 residues. Germline trimming cut 1 base from V and 5 bases from J; bases unmatched to any gene: 6. This CDR3 reads CASSLSGGPGETQYF. DNA for the CDR3: TGCGCCAGCAGCTTGAGCGGGGGGCCGGGGGAGACCCAGTACTTC.